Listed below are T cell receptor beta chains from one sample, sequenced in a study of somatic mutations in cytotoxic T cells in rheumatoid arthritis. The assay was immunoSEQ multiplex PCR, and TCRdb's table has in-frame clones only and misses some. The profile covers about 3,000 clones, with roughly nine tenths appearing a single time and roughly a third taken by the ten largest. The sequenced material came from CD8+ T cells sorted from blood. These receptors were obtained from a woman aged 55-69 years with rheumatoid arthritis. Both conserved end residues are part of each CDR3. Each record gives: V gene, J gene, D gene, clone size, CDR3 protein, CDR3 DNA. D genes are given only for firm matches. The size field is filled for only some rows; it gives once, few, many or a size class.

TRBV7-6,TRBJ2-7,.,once,CASSPRRDIPTYEQYF,TGTGCCAGCAGCCCCCGTAGGGACATCCCCACCTACGAGCAGTACTTC
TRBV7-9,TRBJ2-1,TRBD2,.,CASSSTSGSENEQFF,TGTGCCAGCAGCTCCACTAGCGGGAGTGAAAATGAGCAGTTCTTC
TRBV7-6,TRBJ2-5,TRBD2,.,CASSRLAGGPLGGETQYF,TGTGCCAGCAGCCGCCTAGCGGGAGGGCCTCTGGGGGGGGAGACCCAGTACTTC
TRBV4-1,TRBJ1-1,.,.,CASSRLEGTEAFF,TGCGCCAGCAGCCGCCTCGAGGGAACTGAAGCTTTCTTT
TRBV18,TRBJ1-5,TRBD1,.,CASSHYRGDQPQHF,TGTGCCAGCTCACATTACAGGGGGGATCAGCCCCAGCATTTT
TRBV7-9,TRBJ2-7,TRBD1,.,CASSFLDRGLYEQYF,TGTGCCAGCAGCTTCCTGGACAGGGGGCTTTACGAGCAGTACTTC
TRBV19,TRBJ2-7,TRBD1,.,CASRGQGRGYEQYF,TGTGCCAGTCGGGGACAGGGACGGGGATACGAGCAGTACTTC
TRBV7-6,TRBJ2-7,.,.,CASSLRPRGIYEQYF,TGTGCCAGCAGCTTACGACCTAGGGGTATATACGAGCAGTACTTC
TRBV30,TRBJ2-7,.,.,CAWSAGPRPYEQYF,TGTGCCTGGAGTGCAGGCCCCAGACCCTACGAGCAGTACTTC
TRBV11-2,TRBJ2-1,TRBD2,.,CASSPSLAGGPRNEQFF,TGTGCCAGCAGCCCCTCCTTAGCGGGGGGGCCGAGGAATGAGCAGTTCTTC
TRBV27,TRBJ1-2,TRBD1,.,CASSVDGGQGGGYTF,TGTGCCAGCAGTGTTGATGGGGGACAGGGGGGTGGCTACACCTTC
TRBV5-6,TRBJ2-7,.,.,CASSPYRDSYEQYF,TGTGCCAGCAGCCCGTACAGAGATTCCTACGAGCAGTACTTC
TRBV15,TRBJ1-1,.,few,CATSSPREGDTEAFF,TGTGCCACCAGCAGCCCCAGGGAAGGGGATACTGAAGCTTTCTTT
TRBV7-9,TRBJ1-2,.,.,CASSSTAGPDGYTF,TGTGCCAGCAGCTCTACCGCGGGTCCGGATGGCTACACCTTC
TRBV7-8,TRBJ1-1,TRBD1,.,CASSSRVSTGGTEAFF,TGTGCCAGCAGCTCCAGGGTATCAACAGGGGGCACTGAAGCTTTCTTT
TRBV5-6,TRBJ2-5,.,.,CASSYMDSFQETQYF,TGTGCCAGCAGTTATATGGACAGCTTCCAAGAGACCCAGTACTTC
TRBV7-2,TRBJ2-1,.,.,CASSTYQPGLLYKDNEQFF,TGTGCCAGCAGCACCTATCAACCGGGACTCCTTTACAAGGACAATGAGCAGTTCTTC
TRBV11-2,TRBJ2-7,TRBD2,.,CASSPWTSGSYEQYF,TGTGCCAGCAGCCCCTGGACTAGCGGGAGCTACGAGCAGTACTTC
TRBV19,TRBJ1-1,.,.,CASSMQGMNTEAFF,TGTGCCAGTAGTATGCAGGGGATGAACACTGAAGCTTTCTTT
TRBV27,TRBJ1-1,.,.,CASSPPPLGSEAFF,TGTGCCAGCAGTCCCCCCCCACTAGGCTCTGAAGCTTTCTTT
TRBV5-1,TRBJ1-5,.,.,CASSQGGDSNQPQHF,TGCGCCAGCAGCCAGGGTGGCGATAGCAATCAGCCCCAGCATTTT
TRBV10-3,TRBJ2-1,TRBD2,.,CAISLLAGGPHGTYNEQFF,TGTGCCATCAGTCTACTAGCGGGAGGGCCGCATGGTACCTACAATGAGCAGTTCTTC
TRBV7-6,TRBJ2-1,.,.,CASSSEGQWSYNEQFF,TGTGCCAGCAGCTCGGAGGGCCAATGGTCCTACAATGAGCAGTTCTTC
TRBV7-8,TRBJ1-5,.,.,CASSPSSATSNQPQHF,TGTGCCAGCAGCCCTAGCTCAGCGACTAGCAATCAGCCCCAGCATTTT
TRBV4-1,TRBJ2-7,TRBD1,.,CASSSPGTGIYEQYF,TGCGCCAGCAGCTCGCCAGGGACAGGAATCTACGAGCAGTACTTC
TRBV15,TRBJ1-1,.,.,CATSRDRGLNTEAFF,TGTGCCACCAGCAGAGATAGGGGCCTGAACACTGAAGCTTTCTTT
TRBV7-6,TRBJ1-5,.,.,CASSLPRHLNQPQHF,TGTGCCAGCAGCCTCCCCAGACATCTCAATCAGCCCCAGCATTTT
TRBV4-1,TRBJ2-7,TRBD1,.,CASSRGDRYYEQYF,TGCGCCAGCAGCCGGGGGGACAGGTATTACGAGCAGTACTTC
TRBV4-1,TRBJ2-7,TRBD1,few,CASSQEGQGPSEQYF,TGCGCCAGCAGCCAAGAGGGACAGGGCCCCAGCGAGCAGTACTTC
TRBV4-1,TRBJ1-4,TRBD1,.,CASSEHRGRGGEKLFF,TGCGCCAGCAGCGAGCACAGGGGGCGAGGGGGTGAAAAACTGTTTTTT
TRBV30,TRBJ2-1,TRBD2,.,CAWSFPGLAAYNEQFF,TGTGCCTGGAGTTTTCCGGGACTAGCGGCTTACAATGAGCAGTTCTTC
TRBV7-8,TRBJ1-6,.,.,CASSLQGSYNSPLHF,TGTGCCAGTAGCTTACAGGGCTCCTATAATTCACCCCTCCACTTT
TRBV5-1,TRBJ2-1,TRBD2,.,CASSLFTGGSSYNEQFF,TGCGCCAGCAGCTTGTTTACGGGCGGGAGCTCCTACAATGAGCAGTTCTTC
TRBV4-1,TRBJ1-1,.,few,CASSQGGRAEAFF,TGCGCCAGCAGCCAGGGGGGTCGGGCTGAAGCTTTCTTT
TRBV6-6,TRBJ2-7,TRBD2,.,CASSATSVREQYF,TGTGCCAGCAGCGCAACTAGCGTACGCGAGCAGTACTTC
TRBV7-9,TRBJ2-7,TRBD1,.,CASSSGQAFSSYEQYF,TGTGCCAGCAGCTCCGGACAGGCCTTTAGCTCCTACGAGCAGTACTTC
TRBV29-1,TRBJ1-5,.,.,CSVEGGQGGRSAQHF,TGCAGCGTTGAGGGGGGGCAGGGTGGACGTAGCGCCCAGCATTTT
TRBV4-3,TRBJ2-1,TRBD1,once,CASSQSGTANNEQFF,TGCGCCAGCAGCCAGTCCGGGACAGCCAACAATGAGCAGTTCTTC
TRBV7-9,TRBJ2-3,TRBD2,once,CASSPGLAGTTDTQYF,TGTGCCAGCAGCCCCGGACTAGCGGGGACCACAGATACGCAGTATTTT
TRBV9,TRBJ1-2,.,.,CASGAAAPRGYTF,TGTGCCAGCGGAGCGGCAGCCCCAAGGGGCTACACCTTC
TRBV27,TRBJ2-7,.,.,CASSLSGGGTYEQYF,TGTGCCAGCAGTTTATCAGGGGGGGGTACCTACGAGCAGTACTTC
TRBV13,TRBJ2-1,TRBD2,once,CASSSPSRESEQFF,TGTGCCAGCAGCTCCCCCTCGCGGGAGAGTGAGCAGTTCTTC
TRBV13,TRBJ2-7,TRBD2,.,CASSPGTSASYEQYF,TGTGCCAGCAGCCCCGGGACTAGCGCTTCCTACGAGCAGTACTTC
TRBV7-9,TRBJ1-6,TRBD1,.,CASSSDRETYNSPLHF,TGTGCCAGCAGCTCGGACAGGGAGACTTATAATTCACCCCTCCACTTT
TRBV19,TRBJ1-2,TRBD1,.,CASSIARTGDPRGYTF,TGTGCCAGTAGTATAGCGAGGACAGGGGACCCCCGTGGCTACACCTTC
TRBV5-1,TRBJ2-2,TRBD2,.,CASSLRLAGGGVAGELFF,TGCGCCAGCAGCTTGCGACTAGCGGGAGGAGGGGTAGCCGGGGAGCTGTTTTTT
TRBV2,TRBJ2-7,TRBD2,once,CASRPAASGYYEQYF,TGTGCCAGCAGGCCCGCGGCTAGCGGATACTACGAGCAGTACTTC
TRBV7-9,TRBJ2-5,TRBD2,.,CASSALGGTSGQETQYF,TGTGCCAGCAGCGCCCTCGGAGGGACTAGCGGACAAGAGACCCAGTACTTC
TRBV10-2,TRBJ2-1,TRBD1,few,CASSSNTGGSYNEQFF,TGCGCCAGCAGTTCCAACACAGGGGGCTCCTACAATGAGCAGTTCTTC
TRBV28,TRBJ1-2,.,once,CASTLGAGYSGPYGYTF,TGTGCCAGCACCCTTGGGGCAGGGTATAGCGGACCCTATGGCTACACCTTC
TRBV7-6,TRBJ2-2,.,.,CASSSTGIGELFF,TGTGCCAGCAGCTCTACAGGGATCGGGGAGCTGTTTTTT
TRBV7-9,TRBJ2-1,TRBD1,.,CASSSRDSAYNEQFF,TGTGCCAGCAGCTCCCGGGACAGTGCCTACAATGAGCAGTTCTTC
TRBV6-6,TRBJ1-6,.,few,CASSYSTDFHSPLHF,TGTGCCAGCAGTTACTCGACGGACTTTCATTCACCCCTCCACTTT
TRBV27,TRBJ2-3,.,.,CASSLTSTDTQYF,TGTGCCAGCAGTCTGACTAGCACAGATACGCAGTATTTT
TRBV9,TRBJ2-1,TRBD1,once,CASARGQTYNEQFF,TGTGCCAGCGCCCGGGGACAGACATACAATGAGCAGTTCTTC